The source of this T cell receptor (beta chain) is a study of cytomegalovirus exposure and HLA in healthy donors. The assay was immunoSEQ multiplex PCR, and TCRdb's table has in-frame clones only and misses some. Of about 200,000 clones in the sample, almost 90% are singletons; the top ten hold just under 3%. Regarding the study as a whole: The investigators catalogued 150 to 200 TCR beta chains as cytomegalovirus-associated.

The CDR3 sequence is 12 residues long. Trimming stripped 3 bases from V and 4 bases from J, with 7 bases between. Germline V gene sequence: CDR1 MNHEY, CDR2 SMNVEV (reference sequence). A remark on this clone: Its cognate antigen is unknown.

Sequencing was done on a sample of PBMCs. The receptor was derived from a woman under 30 in good health and CMV-seronegative. The chain combines TRBV27 with TRBJ2-7, with D possibly being TRBD2 (5 bases). Here the CDR3 DNA reads TGTGCCAGCAGTTTTGCGGGTTACGAGCAGTACTTC. This codes for CASSFAGYEQYF.